These T cell receptor beta chains were read from a single sample in a study of blood T cell repertoires in COVID-19. The table came from immunoSEQ multiplex PCR; TCRdb's copy has only in-frame clones and leaves some out. The sample holds tens of thousands of clones, about 86% seen once. The sample consisted of peripheral blood. These receptors were taken from a woman in her sixties or seventies with acute or convalescent COVID-19. Each CDR3 is given with its conserved first and last residue. The D gene is left open where the match is weak. The size entry is marked missing in some rows and otherwise reads once, few, many or a size class.

j_call	v_call	clone_size	d_call	cdr3_nt	cdr3_aa
TRBJ2-1	TRBV27	-	TRBD1	TGTGCCAGCAGTTTATCGACAGGGGCTTACAATGAGCAGTTCTTC	CASSLSTGAYNEQFF
TRBJ1-1	TRBV18	-	-	TGTGCCAGCTCACCACGGTCAGGGGTACCTGAAGCTTTCTTT	CASSPRSGVPEAFF
TRBJ1-4	TRBV3-1/TRBV3-2	-	-	TGTGCCAGCCGCCAATCCCCCTACCTGAGACTGTTTTTT	CASRQSPYLRLFF
TRBJ1-2	TRBV21-1	-	-	TGTGCCAGCAGCAAGAAAACAGGGGCTACTAGCTATGGCTACACCTTC	CASSKKTGATSYGYTF
TRBJ1-1	TRBV5-4	-	TRBD1	TGTGCCAGCAGCCTGTACTGGACAGGGGAAACTGAAGCTTTCTTT	CASSLYWTGETEAFF
TRBJ1-2	TRBV29-1	-	-	TGCAGCGCCAAAACAGGAATTGGCTACACCTTC	CSAKTGIGYTF
TRBJ2-3	TRBV5-6	few	TRBD1	TGTGCCAGCAGCTTCCCGGGACAGGGGGCGAGAACAGATACGCAGTATTTT	CASSFPGQGARTDTQYF
TRBJ2-2	TRBV19	medium-sized	TRBD1	TGTGCCAGTAGGCCGACAGGGGAGTCGGTGACCGGGGAGCTGTTTTTT	CASRPTGESVTGELFF
TRBJ2-6	TRBV10-3	-	-	TGTGCCATCTTCACCCCAGGAAGGATCTCTGGGGCCAACGTCCTGACTTTC	CAIFTPGRISGANVLTF
TRBJ1-1	TRBV19	-	-	TGTGCCAGTAGTATCTTATCAGGAGGAAACACTGAAGCTTTCTTT	CASSILSGGNTEAFF
TRBJ2-3	TRBV7-8	-	-	TGTGCCAGCAGCTTATCTATAAGTTCTGATACGCAGTATTTT	CASSLSISSDTQYF
TRBJ2-2	TRBV6-5	-	-	TGTGCCAGCAATCCGAGTCGCACCGGGGAGCTGTTTTTT	CASNPSRTGELFF
TRBJ1-1	TRBV5-5	-	-	TGTGCCAGCAGCACACAGGGCACCACTGAAGCTTTCTTT	CASSTQGTTEAFF
TRBJ2-7	TRBV5-4	once	-	TGTGCCAGCAGCTTGGGGAGGTTCTACGAGCAGTACTTC	CASSLGRFYEQYF
TRBJ2-1	TRBV11-3	once	TRBD2	TGTGCCAGCAGCTCAAGCGGGAGTGGCAATGAGCAGTTCTTC	CASSSSGSGNEQFF
TRBJ1-5	TRBV28	-	-	TGTGCCAGCAAAAACGGGATGCGGGGGAATCAGCCCCAGCATTTT	CASKNGMRGNQPQHF
TRBJ2-7	TRBV14	few	-	TGTGCCAGCAGCCAAGGTAGGGGAATCTACGAGCAGTACTTC	CASSQGRGIYEQYF
TRBJ1-1	TRBV11-2	-	-	TGTGCCAGCAGCTTATTAGCGACGGTGAACACTGAAGCTTTCTTT	CASSLLATVNTEAFF
TRBJ1-5	TRBV5-1	-	-	TGCGCCAGCAGCCCTAAGGGACAAGGCAATCAGCCCCAGCATTTT	CASSPKGQGNQPQHF
TRBJ2-1	TRBV28	-	-	TGTGCCAGCAGCCCCCCCCCTGTCTTGAGGAATGAGCAGTTCTTC	CASSPPPVLRNEQFF
TRBJ1-5	TRBV10-2	-	-	TGCGCCAGCAGTGAGTCGCGAGGAGGAGGATATCAGCCCCAGCATTTT	CASSESRGGGYQPQHF
TRBJ2-1	TRBV5-1	-	TRBD2	TGCGCCAGCAGCTTGGACCTAGCGGGAGGGCCACGTGAGCAGTTCTTC	CASSLDLAGGPREQFF